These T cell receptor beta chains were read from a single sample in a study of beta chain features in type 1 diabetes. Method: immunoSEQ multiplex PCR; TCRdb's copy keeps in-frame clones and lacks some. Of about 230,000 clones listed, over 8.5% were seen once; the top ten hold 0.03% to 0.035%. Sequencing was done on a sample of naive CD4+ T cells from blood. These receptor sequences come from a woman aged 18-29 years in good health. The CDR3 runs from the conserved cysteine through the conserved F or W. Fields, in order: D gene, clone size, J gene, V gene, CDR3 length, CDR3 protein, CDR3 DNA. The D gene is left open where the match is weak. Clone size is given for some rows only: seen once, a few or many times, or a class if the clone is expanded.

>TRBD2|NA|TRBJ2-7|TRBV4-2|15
CASSQMTSGRGEQYF
TGTGCCAGCAGCCAAATGACTAGCGGGAGGGGCGAGCAGTACTTC
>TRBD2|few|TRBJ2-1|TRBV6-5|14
CASSYSGTGDEQFF
TGTGCCAGCAGTTATAGCGGGACCGGGGATGAGCAGTTCTTC
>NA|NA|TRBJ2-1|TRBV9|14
CASSVGAGNDEQFF
TGTGCCAGCAGCGTTGGGGCAGGGAATGATGAGCAGTTCTTC
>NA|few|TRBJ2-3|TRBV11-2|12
CASDRSTDTQYF
TGTGCCAGCGACAGGTCCACAGATACGCAGTATTTT
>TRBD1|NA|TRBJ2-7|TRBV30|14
CAWSLGQARNEQYF
TGTGCCTGGAGTCTTGGACAGGCTCGGAACGAGCAGTACTTC
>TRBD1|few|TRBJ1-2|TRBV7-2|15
CASSPRTGSNYGYTF
TGTGCCAGCAGCCCCCGGACAGGGTCTAACTATGGCTACACCTTC
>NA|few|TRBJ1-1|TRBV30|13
CAWRVPASTEAFF
TGTGCCTGGAGGGTACCCGCGAGCACTGAAGCTTTCTTT
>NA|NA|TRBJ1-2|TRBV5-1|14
CASSETQSSYGYTF
TGCGCCAGCAGCGAGACACAGAGTTCGTATGGCTACACCTTC
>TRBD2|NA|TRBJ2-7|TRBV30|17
CASSPGLAGVFSYEQYF
TGTGCCTCCAGTCCGGGACTAGCGGGAGTTTTTTCCTACGAGCAGTACTTC
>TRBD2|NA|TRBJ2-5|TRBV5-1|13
CASSLAGRETQYF
TGCGCCAGCAGCTTGGCCGGGAGGGAGACCCAGTACTTC
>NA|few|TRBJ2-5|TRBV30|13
CAWSVYGVETQYF
TGTGCCTGGAGTGTATACGGGGTAGAGACCCAGTACTTC
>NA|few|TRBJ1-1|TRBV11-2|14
CASSLMAMNTEAFF
TGTGCCAGCAGCCTGATGGCCATGAACACTGAAGCTTTCTTT
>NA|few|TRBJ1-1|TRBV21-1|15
CASSKEGGLDTEAFF
TGTGCCAGCAGCAAAGAAGGAGGACTGGACACTGAAGCTTTCTTT
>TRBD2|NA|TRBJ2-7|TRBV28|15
CASSFLSSGTYEQYF
TGTGCCAGCAGTTTTTTGTCTAGCGGAACCTACGAGCAGTACTTC
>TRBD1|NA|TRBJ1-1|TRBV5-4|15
CASSPTGGGGTEAFF
TGTGCCAGCAGCCCGACAGGGGGCGGGGGCACTGAAGCTTTCTTT
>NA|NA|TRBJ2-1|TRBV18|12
CASSIGVGEQFF
TGTGCCAGCTCAATAGGGGTTGGTGAGCAGTTCTTC
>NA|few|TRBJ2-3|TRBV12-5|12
CASGPGGDTQYF
TGTGCTAGTGGGCCGGGGGGCGATACGCAGTATTTT
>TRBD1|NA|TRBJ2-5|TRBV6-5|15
CASSYSPTGVETQYF
TGTGCCAGCAGTTACTCCCCGACAGGGGTGGAGACCCAGTACTTC
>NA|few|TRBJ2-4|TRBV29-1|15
CSVERGTGAKNIQYF
TGCAGCGTCGAAAGGGGGACGGGAGCCAAAAACATTCAGTACTTC
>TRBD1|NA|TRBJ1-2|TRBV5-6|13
CASSDRGSYGYTF
TGTGCCAGCAGTGACAGGGGGTCCTATGGCTACACCTTC
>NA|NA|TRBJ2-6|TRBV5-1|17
CASSQLPSGSGANVLTF
TGCGCCAGCAGCCAACTTCCCTCAGGCTCTGGGGCCAACGTCCTGACTTTC
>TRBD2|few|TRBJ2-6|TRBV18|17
CASSPRGDYSGANVLTF
TGTGCCAGCTCACCACGAGGGGACTACTCTGGGGCCAACGTCCTGACTTTC
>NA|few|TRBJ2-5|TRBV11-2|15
CASSSGTRATETQYF
TGTGCCAGCAGCTCGGGGACAAGAGCTACGGAGACCCAGTACTTC
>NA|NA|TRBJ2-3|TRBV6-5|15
CASSYVGGRTDTQYF
TGTGCCAGCAGTTACGTCGGGGGGCGGACAGATACGCAGTATTTT
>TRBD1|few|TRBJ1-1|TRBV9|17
CASSGGQGATVGTEAFF
TGTGCCAGCAGCGGGGGACAGGGGGCGACGGTAGGCACTGAAGCTTTCTTT
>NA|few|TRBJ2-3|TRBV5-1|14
CASSLDLGPDTQYF
TGCGCCAGCAGCTTGGACTTGGGCCCAGATACGCAGTATTTT
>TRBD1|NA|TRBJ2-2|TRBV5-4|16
CASSLGGTGGTGELFF
TGTGCCAGCAGCTTGGGGGGGACAGGGGGCACCGGGGAGCTGTTTTTT
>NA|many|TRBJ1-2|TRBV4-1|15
CASSQDREGRYGYTF
TGCGCCAGCAGCCAAGATCGGGAGGGGCGCTATGGCTACACCTTC
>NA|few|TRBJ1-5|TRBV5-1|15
CASSLGQLTGQPQHF
TGCGCCAGCAGCTTGGGGCAGTTAACGGGTCAGCCCCAGCATTTT
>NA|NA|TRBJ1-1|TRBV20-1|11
CSAPQTEKAFF
TGCAGTGCTCCGCAGACAGAGAAAGCTTTCTTT
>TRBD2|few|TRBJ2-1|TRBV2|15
CASSEIAGVGNEQFF
TGTGCCAGCAGTGAAATAGCGGGAGTGGGTAATGAGCAGTTCTTC